These 32 T cell receptor beta chains were all obtained from the same sample, sequenced in a study of shared clonotypes between healthy human individuals. TCRdb's copy holds only in-frame clones and misses some; the assay was immunoSEQ multiplex PCR. The sample consists of roughly 1,000,000 clones, approximately 78% of them appearing once. The sequenced material came from memory CD4+ T cells from PBMCs. Subset described: CD45RA-negative fraction. Receptor source: a young man in good health. Some clones in this sample may be carry-over from other donors' samples.

This clone has only one observation. The chain combines TRBV7-3 with TRBJ2-5, with TRBD1 matching over 7 bases. The CDR3 has 15 residues. V lost 2 bases and J lost 5; bases outside the gene matches: 8. CDR1 SGHTA and CDR2 FQGTGA come from the germline V gene. CDR3 DNA: TGTGCCAGCAGCTTAGAGGGGGCTGGGGAGGAGACCCAGTACTTC. Translating it yields CASSLEGAGEETQYF.

In its sample, this clone was seen once. Additional DNA sequences in this sample encode the identical CDR3. The rearrangement joins TRBV5-1 to TRBJ2-1; 10 positions agree with TRBD2. The germline V gene encodes CDR1 SGHRS and CDR2 YFSETQ. The CDR3 has 14 amino acids. V was pared by 0 bases and J by 6 bases, with 0 bases of the junction left unmatched. The CDR3: CASSLGTSGNEQFF. Here the CDR3 DNA reads TGCGCCAGCAGCTTGGGGACTAGCGGCAATGAGCAGTTCTTC.

This clone was observed once. This chain joins TRBV5-8 and TRBJ1-5, with D unresolved. Looked up from germline, CDR1 is SGHTS and CDR2 is YDEGEE. The V and J ends lost 6 bases and 2 bases respectively, with 15 bases between them. The CDR3 runs to 15 residues. The CDR3 DNA follows: TGTGCCAGCACCACCGGGAGGGTGGGCAATCAGCCCCAGCATTTT. Amino acids: CASTTGRVGNQPQHF.

J is TRBJ2-3 and V is TRBV9; TRBD2 agrees at 8 bases. The trim removed 3 bases at V and 5 bases at J, leaving 8 bases unmatched. The CDR3 has 15 amino acids. Germline V gives CDR1 SGDLS, CDR2 YYNGEE. The CDR3 sequence: CASSGTGGQQDTQYF. CDR3 coding DNA: TGTGCCAGCAGCGGGACGGGAGGGCAGCAAGATACGCAGTATTTT.

V usage is TRBV6-6 and J usage is TRBJ1-1, with 9 bases fitting TRBD1. After removal of 7 bases from V and 4 bases from J, the junction contained 7 bases not matched to a gene. Germline loops: CDR1 MNHNY, CDR2 SVGAGI (reference sequence). CDR3 length: 14 amino acids. The CDR3 loop is CASTEQGAGTEAFF. CDR3 nucleotides: TGTGCCAGCACTGAACAGGGGGCGGGCACTGAAGCTTTCTTT.

The V call is TRBV7-2, the J call TRBJ2-5, with D possibly matching TRBD2 (5 bases). The CDR3 sequence is 14 residues long. Trimming pared 5 bases from V and 5 bases from J, leaving 15 bases between. CDR1 and CDR2 from the germline V gene are SGHTA and FQGNSA. The CDR3 DNA follows: TGTGCCAGCAGCGGAACTAGTGTCGGGGAGACCCAGTACTTC. Translated, it gives CASSGTSVGETQYF.

The chain employs TRBV5-4 and TRBJ1-1; no clear D gene. This CDR3 is built from 13 residues. The V end lost 2 bases, the J end lost 4 bases, and 9 bases lay between the germline ends. Germline V gene data show CDR1 as SGHNT and CDR2 as YYREEE (reference sequence). The CDR3 spells CASSLFLGTEAFF. CDR3 bases: TGTGCCAGCAGCTTATTTCTCGGCACTGAAGCTTTCTTT.

The CDR3 coding sequence is TGTGCCAGCAGCTTAGGGGGCGGGGAGGCCTACAATGAGCAGTTCTTC. Protein sequence: CASSLGGGEAYNEQFF. V and J are TRBV11-3 and TRBJ2-1; D possibly corresponds to TRBD2 (6 bases). CDR1 and CDR2 from the germline V gene are SGHNT and YENEEA. The CDR3 contains 16 residues. V dropped 1 base and J dropped 2 bases, with 12 bases sitting between them.

The chain carries TRBV5-1 and TRBJ2-5; 9 bases agree with TRBD1. Germline CDR1 and CDR2: SGHRS and YFSETQ. Trimming cost V 4 bases and J 4 bases; bases outside gene matches: 5. The CDR3 is 14 residues long. CDR3 coding DNA: TGCGCCAGCAGCATGGGACAGGGCCCAGAGACCCAGTACTTC. This sequence encodes CASSMGQGPETQYF.

This clone appeared a single time. V usage is TRBV25-1 and J usage is TRBJ2-7; D possibly uses TRBD1 or TRBD2 (5 bases each). Between the trimmed V and J ends, which lost 8 bases and 7 bases, there was a span of 18 bases. This CDR3 comprises 13 residues. From germline, CDR1 is MGHDK and CDR2 SYGVNS. The CDR3 protein is CASAEIRGREQYF. CDR3 nucleotides: TGTGCCAGCGCGGAGATCCGGGGACGGGAGCAGTACTTC.

The chain couples TRBV27 to TRBJ2-1; D is possibly TRBD2 (6 bases). The CDR3 is 15 amino acids. Germline CDR1 and CDR2: MNHEY and SMNVEV (reference sequence). V was clipped by 6 bases and J by 6 bases, with 18 bases between them. CDR3 protein: CASRVTRTLVNEQFF. The CDR3 DNA is TGTGCCAGCAGGGTGACTAGAACCCTGGTCAATGAGCAGTTCTTC.

The sample holds one count of this clone. The rearrangement uses TRBV11-2 and TRBJ1-2; the D gene is possibly TRBD1 (6 bases). The CDR3 sequence is 14 residues long. V was cut by 1 base and J by 6 bases, with 12 bases left in between. Germline V CDR1 and CDR2: SGHAT, FQNNGV. CDR3 protein: CASSLGTGSHGYTF. The CDR3 region has the DNA TGTGCCAGCAGCTTAGGTACAGGGAGTCATGGCTACACCTTC.

This clone occurred many times. The V and J genes are TRBV20-1 and TRBJ2-1, with D possibly TRBD1 on 7 matching bases. With 6 bases removed from V and 10 bases from J, the gap between germline ends came to 13 bases. Germline loops: CDR1 DFQATT, CDR2 SNEGSKA (reference sequence). This CDR3 contains 11 residues. CDR3 region: CSAQGGGEQFF. Written as DNA, the CDR3 is TGCAGTGCCCAGGGGGGCGGAGAGCAGTTCTTC.

Only a few counts were recorded for this clone. This chain joins TRBV4-2 and TRBJ2-6, with a tentative D call TRBD2 (5 bases). V lost 0 bases and J 2 bases, leaving 11 bases between the germline ends. CDR1 is LGHNA and CDR2 is YNFKEQ in the germline V gene. CDR3 length equals 17 residues. CDR3 loop: CASSQDAPGAGANVLTF. Here the CDR3 DNA reads TGTGCCAGCAGCCAAGACGCTCCCGGGGCTGGGGCCAACGTCCTGACTTTC.

The count of this clone is one. J is TRBJ2-7 and V is TRBV11-2; D tentatively fits TRBD1 or TRBD2 (5 bases each). CDR1 is SGHAT, CDR2 FQNNGV, per germline. V was pared by 0 bases and J by 3 bases, with 9 bases between. The CDR3 sequence is 14 residues long. In nucleotides, the CDR3 is TGTGCCAGCAGCTTAGACGGGGCAATCTACGAGCAGTACTTC. It translates to CASSLDGAIYEQYF.

This chain uses TRBV5-1 with TRBJ2-7; 10 nucleotides agree with TRBD2. J gave up 5 bases and V 0 bases, and 8 bases lay outside the gene matches. CDR3 length: 16 residues. Per germline, CDR1 SGHRS and CDR2 YFSETQ. As DNA, the CDR3 is TGCGCCAGCAGCTTGGTTAGGGCTAGCGGGAGCCACGAGCAGTACTTC. Amino acids: CASSLVRASGSHEQYF.

The rearrangement links TRBV19 to TRBJ2-2; a weak D match, TRBD1 (6 bases). The V gene's germline CDR1 is LNHDA and CDR2 SQIVND (reference sequence). This CDR3 spans 14 amino acids. V gave up 7 bases and J gave up 1 base, with 10 bases separating them. CDR3 sequence (DNA): TGTGCCAGTAACCAGGGGAAGAACACCGGGGAGCTGTTTTTT. Amino acids: CASNQGKNTGELFF.

V and J are TRBV11-2 and TRBJ2-3, with a tentative D call TRBD2 (6 bases). CDR1 is SGHAT and CDR2 is FQNNGV in the germline V gene. The CDR3 is 14 amino acids. The V gene lost 1 base and the J gene lost 15 bases, with 20 bases spanning the gap. The DNA of the CDR3 is TGTGCCAGCAGCTTAGGACTAGTTGGGGGACGATCCTATTTT. It is translated as CASSLGLVGGRSYF.

This chain links TRBV28 with TRBJ2-1; TRBD2 matches at 9 bases. Per the germline V gene, CDR1 is MDHEN and CDR2 is SYDVKM. Trimming removed 2 bases from V and 10 bases from J; junction bases left unmatched: 0. The CDR3 totals 12 residues. The chain's CDR3 is CASSLLAGEQFF. DNA of the CDR3: TGTGCCAGCAGTTTACTAGCGGGAGAGCAGTTCTTC.

The genes are TRBV19 and TRBJ1-5, with 9 bases lining up with TRBD1. The J segment lost 4 bases and the V segment lost 3 bases, leaving 7 bases of the junction unmatched. The CDR3 contains 16 residues. Germline lookup yields CDR1 LNHDA and CDR2 SQIVND (reference sequence). The CDR3 coding sequence is TGTGCCAGTAGTATTAGACGGACAGGGGATAATCAGCCCCAGCATTTT. This translates into CASSIRRTGDNQPQHF. The entire variable domain, with the rest obtained from reference TRBV19 and TRBJ1-5, is as follows: DGGITQSPKYLFRKEGQNVTLSCEQNLNHDAMYWYRQDPGQGLRLIYYSQIVNDFQKGDIAEGYSVSREKKESFPLTVTSAQKNPTAFYLCASSIRRTGDNQPQHFGDGTRLSIL.

This clone was seen only a few times. The chain combines TRBV19 with TRBJ2-3; TRBD1 aligns across 7 bases. Per the germline V gene, CDR1 is LNHDA and CDR2 is SQIVND (reference sequence). J gave up 4 bases and V 5 bases, and 3 bases lay outside the gene matches. CDR3 size: 13 residues. Here the CDR3 DNA reads TGTGCCAGTAGTTACAGGGGTTCAGATACGCAGTATTTT. This codes for CASSYRGSDTQYF.

Written as DNA, the CDR3 is TGTGCCAGTACGCAGGGTTCGGGCGGGGAGCTGTTTTTT. Translated, it gives CASTQGSGGELFF. The rearrangement uses TRBV10-3 and TRBJ2-2, with D possibly TRBD1 on 5 matching bases. CDR3 length equals 13 residues. V lost 10 bases to trimming and J lost 7 bases, with 16 bases between them. CDR1 ENHRY and CDR2 SYGVKD come from the germline V gene.

Points on this clone: Other nucleotide sequences in the sample specify the same CDR3. The chain links TRBV18 to TRBJ1-3; tentatively, D is TRBD1 (5 bases). Germline V gene sequence: CDR1 KGHSH, CDR2 LQKENI. The ends were cut back, 2 bases at V and 0 bases at J, with 8 bases in the middle. This CDR3 spans 15 amino acids. This chain's CDR3 is CASSPSGTSGNTIYF. For the CDR3, the DNA is TGTGCCAGCTCACCATCAGGGACCTCTGGAAACACCATATATTTT.

V gene TRBV19 combines with J gene TRBJ2-1; tentatively, D is TRBD2 (7 bases). CDR3 size: 16 residues. V lost 4 bases and J 4 bases, leaving 17 bases between the germline ends. Germline CDR1 is LNHDA and CDR2 is SQIVND (reference sequence). In DNA form, the CDR3 reads TGTGCCAGTAGTAGAGGCGGGGGCACGATATACAATGAGCAGTTCTTC. Translation gives CASSRGGGTIYNEQFF.

The table lists this clone with a count of one. The chain uses TRBV6-1 and TRBJ2-7; 8 bases are a match to TRBD2. After removal of 6 bases from V and 2 bases from J, the junction contained 9 bases not matched to a gene. Germline V CDR1 and CDR2: MNHNS, SASEGT. The CDR3 covers 15 residues. The CDR3 DNA sequence: TGTGCCAGCAGAGCGGGAGTGTCGGGGCCCTACGAGCAGTACTTC. Translating gives CASRAGVSGPYEQYF.

The rearrangement joins TRBV9 to TRBJ1-3, with D possibly TRBD1 on 5 matching bases. The CDR3 is 17 residues long. V was clipped by 0 bases and J by 0 bases, with 13 bases between them. Looked up from germline, CDR1 is SGDLS and CDR2 is YYNGEE. The CDR3 loop reads CASSVGGSLFSGNTIYF. CDR3 nucleotide sequence: TGTGCCAGCAGCGTAGGGGGCAGCTTGTTCTCTGGAAACACCATATATTTT.

The V gene is TRBV10-3, the J gene TRBJ1-1; D gene ambiguous. The CDR3 contains 14 residues. Germline V CDR1 and CDR2: ENHRY, SYGVKD. Trimming took 2 bases from V and 4 from J, leaving 11 bases between them. The CDR3 sequence: CAISEQSAATEAFF. The CDR3 bases are TGTGCCATCAGTGAGCAGTCGGCAGCCACTGAAGCTTTCTTT.

This clone was seen once. In nucleotides, the CDR3 is TGTGCCAGCAGTTTGTCCCCCCCCTCTAACTATGGCTACACCTTC. The encoded protein is CASSLSPPSNYGYTF. J is TRBJ1-2 and V is TRBV28; D unclear. V gave up 3 bases and J gave up 0 bases, with 11 bases separating them. Germline V gene data show CDR1 as MDHEN and CDR2 as SYDVKM. The CDR3 is made up of 15 amino acids.

This rearrangement joins TRBV7-2 to TRBJ2-7; D possibly corresponds to TRBD1 (6 bases). The CDR3 runs to 15 residues. Between the trimmed V and J ends, which lost 2 bases and 4 bases, there was a span of 15 bases. CDR1 and CDR2 (germline): SGHTA, FQGNSA. CDR3 in DNA: TGTGCCAGCAGCTTACAGGCACCCCAGGGGTACGAGCAGTACTTC. Its translation is CASSLQAPQGYEQYF.

This clone was seen only once. The chain links TRBV29-1 to TRBJ2-7, with TRBD1 matching over 8 bases. Looked up from germline, CDR1 is SQVTM and CDR2 is ANQGSEA. The CDR3 length is 12 residues. Unmatched junction bases numbered 7, after V lost 6 bases and J lost 6 bases. CDR3 amino acids: CSVDWTGREQYF. Written as DNA, the CDR3 is TGCAGCGTAGATTGGACAGGGCGCGAGCAGTACTTC.

The CDR3 coding sequence is TGCGCCAGCAGCTTAACAGGGTCAGGGGTGATCAGGTCGCTGTTTTTT. Protein sequence: CASSLTGSGVIRSLFF. The V call is TRBV5-1, the J call TRBJ2-2; TRBD1 might be the D (6 bases). V was clipped by 2 bases and J by 13 bases, with 24 bases between them. CDR3 length: 16 residues. CDR1 is SGHRS, CDR2 YFSETQ, per germline.

This clone appeared a single time. V and J are TRBV11-2 and TRBJ1-5, with D possibly matching TRBD1 (5 bases). The CDR3 sequence is 18 residues long. The ends were cut back, 8 bases at V and 1 base at J, with 24 bases in the middle. Looked up from germline, CDR1 is SGHAT and CDR2 is FQNNGV. CDR3 amino acids: CASGASAQGHGSNQPQHF. In DNA form, the CDR3 reads TGTGCCAGCGGGGCCAGTGCTCAGGGTCATGGGAGCAATCAGCCCCAGCATTTT.